The 17 T cell receptor beta chains presented below share a single source sample, sequenced in a study of T cell responses to AZD1222 COVID-19 vaccine. Sequencing was performed with immunoSEQ multiplex PCR; in TCRdb, only in-frame clones are kept and a portion is missing. The sample lists some 170,000 clones, around nine tenths occurring once. Sequencing was performed on peripheral blood, taken on day 0 of AZD1222 vaccination. Receptors were obtained from an adult in good health.

The gene calls are TRBV5-1 and TRBJ1-3; D is perhaps TRBD1 (5 bases). Germline V gene sequence: CDR1 SGHRS, CDR2 YFSETQ. V lost 5 bases to trimming and J lost 0 bases, with 12 bases between them. This CDR3 is built from 15 residues. The CDR3 DNA sequence: TGCGCCAGCAGTCGGGACCCAGGCTCTGGAAACACCATATATTTT. Amino acids: CASSRDPGSGNTIYF.

The chain has TRBV6-5 and TRBJ1-2, with D perhaps TRBD1 (5 bases). Germline CDR1 is MNHEY and CDR2 is SVGAGI. Trimming cost V 0 bases and J 8 bases, with 13 bases left between them. The CDR3 loop spans 14 amino acids. The CDR3 nucleotides are TGTGCCAGCAGTTACTCTCTGAGGGGTGAAGGCTACACCTTC. Residues: CASSYSLRGEGYTF.

V gene TRBV7-2 combines with J gene TRBJ1-2, with D uncertain. The V gene's germline CDR1 is SGHTA and CDR2 FQGNSA. Trimming removed 0 bases from V and 2 bases from J, with 10 bases in between. The length of the CDR3 is 15 residues. CDR3 sequence: CASSLAFRGNYGYTF. The CDR3, as DNA: TGTGCCAGCAGCTTAGCATTTCGGGGAAACTATGGCTACACCTTC.

The V and J genes are TRBV20-1 and TRBJ2-6; the match to TRBD2 covers 7 bases. This CDR3 comprises 16 residues. The V segment lost 3 bases and the J segment 4 bases; nucleotides outside the gene matches: 9. CDR1 DFQATT and CDR2 SNEGSKA come from the germline V gene (reference sequence). CDR3 protein: CSASTAGDSGANVLTF. The CDR3 DNA follows: TGCAGTGCTAGTACCGCGGGAGACTCGGGGGCCAACGTCCTGACTTTC.

Worth noting for this clone: At the DNA level, this CDR3 is encoded by other sequences in the same sample as well. The J gene is TRBJ1-2, the V gene TRBV2, with D hard to call. V was cut by 2 bases and J by 0 bases, with 7 bases left in between. CDR3 length equals 14 residues. The germline V gene encodes CDR1 SNHLY and CDR2 FYNNEI. The CDR3: CASSERGANYGYTF. DNA of the CDR3: TGTGCCAGCAGTGAACGGGGAGCTAACTATGGCTACACCTTC.

The DNA for the CDR3 is TGTGCCATCACCGAGGGAGCGGGAGGGTACAATGAGCAGTTCTTC. The encoded protein is CAITEGAGGYNEQFF. The V call is TRBV10-3, the J call TRBJ2-1, with TRBD2 matching over 10 bases. The ends lost 7 bases at V and 4 bases at J; junction bases unmatched: 7. From germline, CDR1 is ENHRY and CDR2 SYGVKD. The CDR3 sequence is 15 residues long.

This rearrangement joins TRBV4-2 to TRBJ1-5; perhaps TRBD1 as D (5 bases). This CDR3 has 15 amino acids. CDR1 LGHNA and CDR2 YNFKEQ come from the germline V gene. V was cut by 4 bases and J by 1 base, with 11 bases left in between. The CDR3 coding sequence is TGTGCCAGCAGCCGCGGAGACAGCAGCAATCAGCCCCAGCATTTT. Translated, it gives CASSRGDSSNQPQHF.

The rearrangement links TRBV5-5 to TRBJ2-3; 10 bases are a match to TRBD2. The CDR3 covers 16 residues. V lost 1 base to trimming and J lost 2 bases; unmatched junction nucleotides: 4. CDR1 and CDR2 from the germline V gene are SGHKS and YYEKEE (reference sequence). As DNA, the CDR3 is TGTGCCAGCAGCTTGCTAGCGGGAGTCCCCACAGATACGCAGTATTTT. Residues: CASSLLAGVPTDTQYF.

V gene TRBV27 combines with J gene TRBJ1-1; D not resolved. The germline CDR1 and CDR2 sequences are MNHEY and SMNVEV (reference sequence). Trimming took 3 bases from V and 1 from J, leaving 9 bases between them. This CDR3 contains 14 residues. CDR3 DNA sequence: TGTGCCAGCAGTTTGAGACATGCGAACACTGAAGCTTTCTTT. Translation gives CASSLRHANTEAFF.

This clone has just one count. The same CDR3 is also encoded by other DNA sequences in this sample. CDR3 in amino acids: CASSLAGGNEKLFF. The DNA for the CDR3 is TGTGCCAGCAGCTTAGCTGGGGGTAATGAAAAACTGTTTTTT. The chain links TRBV7-9 to TRBJ1-4; D might be TRBD1 (5 bases). Germline loops: CDR1 SEHNR, CDR2 FQNEAQ (reference sequence). The length of the CDR3 is 14 residues. V gave up 0 bases and J gave up 4 bases, with 6 bases separating them.

This rearrangement joins TRBV30 to TRBJ1-1; D may be TRBD1 (5 bases). The CDR3 extends over 15 amino acids. Germline assignment: CDR1 GTSNPN and CDR2 SVGIG (reference sequence). The V end lost 4 bases, the J end lost 1 base, and 16 bases lay between the germline ends. This CDR3 reads CAWTLGGTRNTEAFF. The CDR3 region has the DNA TGTGCCTGGACTCTCGGCGGGACGAGGAACACTGAAGCTTTCTTT.

CDR3 amino acids: CASSQTAAETQYF. The CDR3 nucleotides read TGTGCCAGCAGCCAAACAGCGGCGGAGACCCAGTACTTC. This chain joins TRBV4-2 and TRBJ2-5; a weak D match, TRBD2 (5 bases). The germline V and J ends were trimmed by 2 bases and 5 bases, with 9 bases remaining between them. CDR1 is LGHNA and CDR2 is YNFKEQ in the germline V gene. CDR3 length: 13 residues.

The rearrangement links TRBV15 to TRBJ2-7, with D perhaps TRBD1 or TRBD2 (5 bases each). Germline V lookup: CDR1 LNHNV, CDR2 YYDKDF (reference sequence). The CDR3 is made up of 14 amino acids. Trimming shortened V by 7 bases and J by 0 bases, and 13 bases separated the two germline ends. For the CDR3, the DNA is TGTGCCACCAAGCCCAGGGACGTCTCCTACGAGCAGTACTTC. It encodes CATKPRDVSYEQYF.

This chain uses TRBV2 with TRBJ1-5; 9 positions match TRBD1. The CDR3 length is 14 residues. V was pared by 6 bases and J by 3 bases, with 3 bases of the junction left unmatched. The germline V gene has CDR1 SNHLY and CDR2 FYNNEI. The CDR3 loop is CASRGDRDNQPQHF. Here the CDR3 DNA reads TGTGCCAGCAGGGGGGACAGGGACAATCAGCCCCAGCATTTT.

CDR3 loop: CASSQDRDSPLHF. As DNA, the CDR3 is TGTGCCAGCAGCCAGGACAGGGACTCACCCCTCCACTTT. The chain joins TRBV4-2 to TRBJ1-6; TRBD1 agrees at 8 bases. The CDR3 totals 13 residues. The J segment lost 10 bases and the V segment lost 3 bases, leaving 2 bases of the junction unmatched. Per germline, CDR1 LGHNA and CDR2 YNFKEQ.

This clone has a single count. The chain links TRBV5-1 to TRBJ1-1; 9 bases are a match to TRBD1. After removal of 0 bases from V and 5 bases from J, the junction contained 8 bases not matched to a gene. CDR3 length equals 16 residues. The germline V gene has CDR1 SGHRS and CDR2 YFSETQ. CDR3 DNA: TGCGCCAGCAGCTTGGCCACAAGACAGGGGGGGACTGAAGCTTTCTTT. Its protein product is CASSLATRQGGTEAFF. The full variable domain, in which reference TRBV5-1 and TRBJ1-1 provide the parts outside the CDR3, is KAGVTQTPRYLIKTRGQQVTLSCSPISGHRSVSWYQQTPGQGLQFLFEYFSETQRNKGNFPGRFSGRQFSNSRSEMNVSTLELGDSALYLCASSLATRQGGTEAFFGQGTRLTVV.

This rearrangement joins TRBV5-8 to TRBJ2-7; weak D call: TRBD1 (6 bases). Germline lookup yields CDR1 SGHTS and CDR2 YDEGEE. V lost 6 bases, J lost 4 bases, and 17 bases lay in between. This CDR3 comprises 14 residues. Here the CDR3 reads CASTPDRTLYEQYF. CDR3 sequence (DNA): TGTGCCAGCACCCCTGACAGGACCCTATACGAGCAGTACTTC.